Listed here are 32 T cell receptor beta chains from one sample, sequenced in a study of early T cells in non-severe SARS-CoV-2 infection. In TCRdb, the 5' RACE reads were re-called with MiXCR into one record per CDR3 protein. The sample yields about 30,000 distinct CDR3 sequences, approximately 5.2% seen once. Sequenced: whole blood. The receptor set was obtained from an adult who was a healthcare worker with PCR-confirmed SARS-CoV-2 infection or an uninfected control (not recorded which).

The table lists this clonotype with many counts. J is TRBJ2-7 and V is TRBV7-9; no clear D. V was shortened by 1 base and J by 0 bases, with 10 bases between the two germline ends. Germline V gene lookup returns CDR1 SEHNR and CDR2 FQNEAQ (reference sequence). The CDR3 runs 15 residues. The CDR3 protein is CASSLGGILSYEQYF. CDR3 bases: TGTGCCAGCAGCTTAGGTGGCATTCTCTCCTACGAGCAGTACTTC. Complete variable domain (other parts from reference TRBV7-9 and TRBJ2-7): DTGVSQNPRHKITKRGQNVTFRCDPISEHNRLYWYRQTLGQGPEFLTYFQNEAQLEKSRLLSDRFSAERPKGSFSTLEIQRTEQGDSAMYLCASSLGGILSYEQYFGPGTRLTVT.

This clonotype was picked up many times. The DNA for the CDR3 is TGCAGTGCTAGAGACCCTTCGGGACAGCCCTACGAGCAGTACTTC. It specifies CSARDPSGQPYEQYF. The J gene is TRBJ2-7, the V gene TRBV20-1; 7 bases agree with TRBD1. Germline V gene data show CDR1 as DFQATT and CDR2 as SNEGSKA (reference sequence). CDR3 length: 15 residues. The J segment lost 2 bases and the V segment lost 0 bases, leaving 7 bases of the junction unmatched.

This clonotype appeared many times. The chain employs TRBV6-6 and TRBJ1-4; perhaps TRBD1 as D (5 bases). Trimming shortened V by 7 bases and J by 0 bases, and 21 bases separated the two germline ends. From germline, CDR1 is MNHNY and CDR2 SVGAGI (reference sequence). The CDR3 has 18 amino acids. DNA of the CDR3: TGTGCCAGCATCCTCCGCCCCCTCAGGGAGGCAACTAATGAAAAACTGTTTTTT. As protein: CASILRPLREATNEKLFF.

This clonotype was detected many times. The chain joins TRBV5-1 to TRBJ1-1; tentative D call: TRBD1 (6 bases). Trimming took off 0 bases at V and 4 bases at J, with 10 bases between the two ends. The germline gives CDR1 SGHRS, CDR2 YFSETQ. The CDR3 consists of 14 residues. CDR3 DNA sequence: TGCGCCAGCAGCTTGGAGAGGGGGAGCACTGAAGCTTTCTTT. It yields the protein CASSLERGSTEAFF.

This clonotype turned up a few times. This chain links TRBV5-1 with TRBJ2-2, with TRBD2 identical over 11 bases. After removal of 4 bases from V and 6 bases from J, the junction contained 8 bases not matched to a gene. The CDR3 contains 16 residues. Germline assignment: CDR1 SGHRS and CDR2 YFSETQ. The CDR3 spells CASSKTGTSGAGELFF. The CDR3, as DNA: TGCGCCAGCAGCAAAACCGGGACTAGCGGTGCCGGGGAGCTGTTTTTT.

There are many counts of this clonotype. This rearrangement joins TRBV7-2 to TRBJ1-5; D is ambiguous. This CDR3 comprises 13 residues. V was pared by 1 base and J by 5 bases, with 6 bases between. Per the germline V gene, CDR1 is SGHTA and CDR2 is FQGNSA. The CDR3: CASSLDSYQPQHF. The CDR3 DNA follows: TGTGCCAGCAGCTTAGACAGTTATCAGCCCCAGCATTTT.

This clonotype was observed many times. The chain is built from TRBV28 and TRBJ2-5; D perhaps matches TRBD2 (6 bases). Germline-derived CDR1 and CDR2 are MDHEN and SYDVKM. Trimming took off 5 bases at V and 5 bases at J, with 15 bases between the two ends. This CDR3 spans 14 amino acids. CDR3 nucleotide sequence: TGTGCCAGCAGTCCGGAAGGCGGGGTTGAGACCCAGTACTTC. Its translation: CASSPEGGVETQYF. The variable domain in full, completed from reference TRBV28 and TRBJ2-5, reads DVKVTQSSRYLVKRTGEKVFLECVQDMDHENMFWYRQDPGLGLRLIYFSYDVKMKEKGDIPEGYSVSREKKERFSLILESASTNQTSMYLCASSPEGGVETQYFGPGTRLLVL.

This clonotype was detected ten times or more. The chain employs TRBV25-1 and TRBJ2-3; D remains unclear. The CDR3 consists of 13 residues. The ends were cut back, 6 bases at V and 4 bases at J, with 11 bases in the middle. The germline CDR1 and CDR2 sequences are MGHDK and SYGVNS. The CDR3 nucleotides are TGTGCCAGCAGCCAAGACGACCCAGATACGCAGTATTTT. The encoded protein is CASSQDDPDTQYF.

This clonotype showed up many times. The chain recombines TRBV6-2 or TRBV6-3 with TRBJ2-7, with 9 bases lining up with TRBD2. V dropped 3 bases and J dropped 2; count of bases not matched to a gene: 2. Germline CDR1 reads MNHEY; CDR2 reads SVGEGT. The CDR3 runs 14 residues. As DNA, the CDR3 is TGTGCCAGCAGTTATCGGACTAGCGCCTACGAGCAGTACTTC. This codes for CASSYRTSAYEQYF.

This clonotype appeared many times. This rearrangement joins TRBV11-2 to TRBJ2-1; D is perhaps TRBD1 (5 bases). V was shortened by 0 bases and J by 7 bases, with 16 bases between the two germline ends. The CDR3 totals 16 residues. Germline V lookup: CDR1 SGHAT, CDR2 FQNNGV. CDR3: CASSLDHNPGKNEQFF. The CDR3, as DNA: TGTGCCAGCAGCTTAGATCATAATCCAGGGAAGAATGAGCAGTTCTTC.

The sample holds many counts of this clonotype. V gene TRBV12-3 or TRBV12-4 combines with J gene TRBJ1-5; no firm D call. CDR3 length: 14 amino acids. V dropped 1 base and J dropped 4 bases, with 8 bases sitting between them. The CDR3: CASSLGWENQPQHF. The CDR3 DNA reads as TGTGCCAGCAGTTTAGGCTGGGAAAATCAGCCCCAGCATTTT.

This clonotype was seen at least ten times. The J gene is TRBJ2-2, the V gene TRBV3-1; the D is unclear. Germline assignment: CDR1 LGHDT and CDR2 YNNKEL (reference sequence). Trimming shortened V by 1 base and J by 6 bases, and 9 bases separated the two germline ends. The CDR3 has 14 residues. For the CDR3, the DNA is TGTGCCAGCAGCCAAGTAGCTTGGGCCGGGGAGCTGTTTTTT. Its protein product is CASSQVAWAGELFF.

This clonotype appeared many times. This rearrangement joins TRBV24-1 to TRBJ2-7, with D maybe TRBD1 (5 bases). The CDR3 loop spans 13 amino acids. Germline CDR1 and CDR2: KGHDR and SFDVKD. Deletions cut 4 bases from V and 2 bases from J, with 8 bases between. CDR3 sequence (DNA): TGTGCCACCAGTGACAGGGTCACCTACGAGCAGTACTTC. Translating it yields CATSDRVTYEQYF.

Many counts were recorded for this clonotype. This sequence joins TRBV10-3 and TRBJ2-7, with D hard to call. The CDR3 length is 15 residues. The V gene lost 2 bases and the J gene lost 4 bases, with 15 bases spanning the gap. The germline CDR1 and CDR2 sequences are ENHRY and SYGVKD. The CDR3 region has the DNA TGTGCCATCAGTGAGGGGATTAGCCGGGTGTACGAGCAGTACTTC. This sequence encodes CAISEGISRVYEQYF.

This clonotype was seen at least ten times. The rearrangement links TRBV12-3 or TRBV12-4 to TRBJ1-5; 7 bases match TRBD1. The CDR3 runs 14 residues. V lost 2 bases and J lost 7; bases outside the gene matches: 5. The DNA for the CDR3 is TGTGCCAGCAGTTTAAAGGGGGCCCACCAGCCCCAGCATTTT. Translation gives CASSLKGAHQPQHF.

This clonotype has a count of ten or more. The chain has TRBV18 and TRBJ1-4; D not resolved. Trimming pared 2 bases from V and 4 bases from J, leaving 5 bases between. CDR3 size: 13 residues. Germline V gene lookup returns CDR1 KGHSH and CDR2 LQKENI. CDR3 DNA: TGTGCCAGCTCACCAGTTTATAATGAAAAACTGTTTTTT. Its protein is CASSPVYNEKLFF.

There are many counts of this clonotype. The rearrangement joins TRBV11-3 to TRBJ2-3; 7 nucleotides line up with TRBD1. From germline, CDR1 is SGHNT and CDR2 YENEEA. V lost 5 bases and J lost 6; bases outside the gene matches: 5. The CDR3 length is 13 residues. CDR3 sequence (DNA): TGTGCCAGCAGCCCCGACAGGGCGGATACGCAGTATTTT. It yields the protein CASSPDRADTQYF.

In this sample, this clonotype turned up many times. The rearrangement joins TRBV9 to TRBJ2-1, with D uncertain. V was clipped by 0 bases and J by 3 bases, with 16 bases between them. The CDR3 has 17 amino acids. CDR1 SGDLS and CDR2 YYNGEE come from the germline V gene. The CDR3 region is CASSVGSPTLGYNEQFF. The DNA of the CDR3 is TGTGCCAGCAGCGTAGGATCACCAACGCTGGGCTACAATGAGCAGTTCTTC.

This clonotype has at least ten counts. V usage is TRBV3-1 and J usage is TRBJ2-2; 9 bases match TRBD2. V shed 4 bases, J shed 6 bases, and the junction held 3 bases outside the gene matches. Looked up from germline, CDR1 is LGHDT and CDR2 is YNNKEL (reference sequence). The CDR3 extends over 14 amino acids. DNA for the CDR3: TGTGCCAGCAGCCGGGGACTAGCCCCCGGGGAGCTGTTTTTT. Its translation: CASSRGLAPGELFF.

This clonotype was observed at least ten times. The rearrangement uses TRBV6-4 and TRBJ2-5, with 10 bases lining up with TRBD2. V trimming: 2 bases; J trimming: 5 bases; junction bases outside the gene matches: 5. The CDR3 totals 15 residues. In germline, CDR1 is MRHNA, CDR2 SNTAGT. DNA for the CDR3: TGTGCCAGCAGTGACGGAGCGGGGGGGCCGGAGACCCAGTACTTC. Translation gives CASSDGAGGPETQYF.

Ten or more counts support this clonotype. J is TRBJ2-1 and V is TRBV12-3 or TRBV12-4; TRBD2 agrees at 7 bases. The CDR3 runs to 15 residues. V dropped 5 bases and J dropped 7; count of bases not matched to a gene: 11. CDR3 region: CASSLRLAWMNEQFF. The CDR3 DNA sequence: TGTGCCAGCAGTCTGAGACTAGCTTGGATGAATGAGCAGTTCTTC.

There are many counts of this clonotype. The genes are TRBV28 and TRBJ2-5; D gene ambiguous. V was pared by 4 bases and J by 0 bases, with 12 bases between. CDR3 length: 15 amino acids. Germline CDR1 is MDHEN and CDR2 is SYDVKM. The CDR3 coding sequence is TGTGCCAGCAGTTCCCCGCGATTGTACCAAGAGACCCAGTACTTC. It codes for CASSSPRLYQETQYF.

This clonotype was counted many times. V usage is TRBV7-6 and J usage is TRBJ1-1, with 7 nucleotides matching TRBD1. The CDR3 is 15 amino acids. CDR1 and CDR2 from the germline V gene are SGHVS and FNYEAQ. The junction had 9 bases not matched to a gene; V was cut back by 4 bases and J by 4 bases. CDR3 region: CASSSHPGQITEAFF. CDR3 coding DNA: TGTGCCAGCAGCTCTCACCCGGGACAGATCACTGAAGCTTTCTTT. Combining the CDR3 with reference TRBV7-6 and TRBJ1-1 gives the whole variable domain GAGVSQSPRYKVTKRGQDVALRCDPISGHVSLYWYRQALGQGPEFLTYFNYEAQQDKSGLPNDRFSAERPEGSISTLTIQRTEQRDSAMYRCASSSHPGQITEAFFGQGTRLTVV.

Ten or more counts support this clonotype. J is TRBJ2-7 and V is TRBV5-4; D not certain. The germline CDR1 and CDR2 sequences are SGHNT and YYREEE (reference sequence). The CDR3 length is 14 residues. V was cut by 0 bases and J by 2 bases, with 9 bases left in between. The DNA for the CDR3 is TGTGCCAGCAGCTTGGGCGGTGAGCCCTACGAGCAGTACTTC. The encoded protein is CASSLGGEPYEQYF.

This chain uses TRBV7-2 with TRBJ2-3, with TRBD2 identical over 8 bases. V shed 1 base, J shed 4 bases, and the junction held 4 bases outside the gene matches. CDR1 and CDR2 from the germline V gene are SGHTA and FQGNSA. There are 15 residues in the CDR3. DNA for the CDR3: TGTGCCAGCAGCTTAGGCCGGGGGGGCCCAGATACGCAGTATTTT. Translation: CASSLGRGGPDTQYF.

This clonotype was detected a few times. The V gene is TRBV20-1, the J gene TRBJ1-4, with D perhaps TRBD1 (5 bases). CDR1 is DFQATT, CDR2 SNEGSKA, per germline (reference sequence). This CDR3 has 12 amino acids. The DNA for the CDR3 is TGCATTGCCCGGGGCAGTCCTGAAAAACTGTTTTTT. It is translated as CIARGSPEKLFF.

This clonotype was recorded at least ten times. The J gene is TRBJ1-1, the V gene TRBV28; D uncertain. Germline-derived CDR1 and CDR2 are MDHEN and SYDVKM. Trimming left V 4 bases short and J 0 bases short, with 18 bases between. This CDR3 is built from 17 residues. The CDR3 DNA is TGTGCCAGCAGTTCGGGATCCTCGGGCAGGATGAACACTGAAGCTTTCTTT. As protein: CASSSGSSGRMNTEAFF.

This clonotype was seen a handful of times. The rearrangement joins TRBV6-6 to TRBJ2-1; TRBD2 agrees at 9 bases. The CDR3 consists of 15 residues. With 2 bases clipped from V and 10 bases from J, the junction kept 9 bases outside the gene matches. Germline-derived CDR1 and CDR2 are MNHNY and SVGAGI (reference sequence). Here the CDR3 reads CASSYPGGGAREQFF. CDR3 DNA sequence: TGTGCCAGCAGTTACCCCGGCGGGGGGGCTAGGGAGCAGTTCTTC.

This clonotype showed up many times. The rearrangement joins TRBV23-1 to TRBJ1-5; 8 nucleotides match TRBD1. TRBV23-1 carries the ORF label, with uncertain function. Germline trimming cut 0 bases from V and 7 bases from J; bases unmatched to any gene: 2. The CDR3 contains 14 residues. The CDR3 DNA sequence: TGCGCCAGCAGTCAATCCGACAGGGGACAGCCCCAGCATTTT. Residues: CASSQSDRGQPQHF.

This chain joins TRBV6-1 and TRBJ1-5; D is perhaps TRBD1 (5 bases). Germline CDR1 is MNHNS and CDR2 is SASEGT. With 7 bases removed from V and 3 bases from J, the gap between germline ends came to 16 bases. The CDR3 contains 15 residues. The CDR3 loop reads CASIEYATDNQPQHF. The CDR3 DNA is TGTGCCAGCATCGAATACGCGACAGACAATCAGCCCCAGCATTTT.

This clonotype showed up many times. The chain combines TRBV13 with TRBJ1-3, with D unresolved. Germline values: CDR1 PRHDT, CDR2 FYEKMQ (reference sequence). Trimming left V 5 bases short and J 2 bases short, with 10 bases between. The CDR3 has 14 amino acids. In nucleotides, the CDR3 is TGTGCCAGCAGCCTTCAGACAACTGGAAACACCATATATTTT. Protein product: CASSLQTTGNTIYF.

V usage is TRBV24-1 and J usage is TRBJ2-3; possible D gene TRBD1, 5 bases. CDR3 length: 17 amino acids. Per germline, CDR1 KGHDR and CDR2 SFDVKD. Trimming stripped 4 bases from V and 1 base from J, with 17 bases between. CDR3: CATSDYTGTWGTDTQYF. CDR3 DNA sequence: TGTGCCACCAGTGACTACACAGGAACTTGGGGCACAGATACGCAGTATTTT.